Listed below are T cell receptor beta chains from one sample, sequenced in a study of CD8 T cells in ankylosing spondylitis. A single record per CDR3 protein comes from TCRdb applying MiXCR to the 5' RACE reads. Of 300,000 to 350,000 distinct CDR3 sequences listed, less than 25% are singletons. The sequenced sample was blood, either unsorted or a sorted T cell fraction (not recorded which). The receptors were gathered from a female donor with ankylosing spondylitis or in good health (not recorded which). Both conserved end residues are part of each CDR3. A D gene is named only where the DNA matches it firmly. Clone size, where shown, is once, few, many, or a class for clones that have expanded.

CAISVATNTGELFF,TGTGCCATCAGCGTAGCGACAAACACCGGGGAGCTGTTTTTT,TRBJ2-2,.,.,TRBV10-3
CASSLGTSGNNPVRQFF,TGTGCCAGCAGCTTGGGGACTAGCGGGAATAACCCGGTGAGGCAGTTCTTC,TRBJ2-1,.,TRBD2,TRBV5-6
CASSDDSGTSVNTDTQYF,TGTGCCAGCAGTGATGACTCCGGGACTAGCGTAAACACAGATACGCAGTATTTT,TRBJ2-3,.,TRBD2,TRBV25-1
CASSGGLGGRTHEQYF,TGTGCCAGCAGTGGAGGTTTAGGGGGCCGGACCCACGAGCAGTACTTC,TRBJ2-7,.,TRBD1,TRBV6-1
CASSKVGQKGTGANVLTF,TGTGCCAGCAGCAAAGTTGGACAAAAGGGGACTGGGGCCAACGTCCTGACTTTC,TRBJ2-6,.,.,TRBV21-1
CASSLTGASGSITQYF,TGTGCCAGCAGCTTGACAGGGGCTAGCGGGAGTATAACGCAGTATTTT,TRBJ2-3,few,TRBD2,TRBV7-9
CSARASGRSYEQYF,TGCAGTGCTAGAGCGAGCGGGAGGTCCTACGAGCAGTACTTC,TRBJ2-7,.,TRBD2,TRBV20-1
CASSFKLAGNTGELFF,TGTGCCAGCAGTTTCAAACTAGCGGGGAACACCGGGGAGCTGTTTTTT,TRBJ2-2,few,TRBD2,TRBV12-3/TRBV12-4
CASSQGRLAGAGEQFF,TGTGCCAGCAGCCAAGGGAGACTAGCGGGAGCGGGGGAGCAGTTCTTC,TRBJ2-1,many,TRBD2,TRBV4-2
CASSLMGANNEQFF,TGTGCCAGCAGCTTAATGGGGGCGAACAATGAGCAGTTCTTC,TRBJ2-1,.,.,TRBV7-2
CSARDAGELFF,TGCAGCGCTCGGGACGCCGGGGAGCTGTTTTTT,TRBJ2-2,few,.,TRBV29-1
CASSQDLGLEQYF,TGCGCCAGCAGCCAAGATCTCGGACTGGAGCAGTACTTC,TRBJ2-7,.,.,TRBV4-3
CASSLAEGVETQYF,TGTGCCAGCAGTTTAGCGGAAGGGGTGGAGACCCAGTACTTC,TRBJ2-5,.,.,TRBV12-3/TRBV12-4